The rows below give T cell receptor beta chains drawn from one sample of a study of blood T cell repertoires in COVID-19. The repertoire was sequenced with immunoSEQ multiplex PCR; TCRdb's copy has only in-frame clones and lacks some. This table has 200,000 to 300,000 clones, 84% appearing once. Sample: peripheral blood. The receptors derive from a man aged 55 to 70 with acute or convalescent COVID-19. The CDR3 runs from the conserved cysteine through the conserved F or W. A D gene is named only where the DNA matches it firmly. The size entry is marked missing in some rows and otherwise reads once, few, many or a size class.

abundance,d_gene,v_gene,j_gene,CDR3aa,CDR3nt
.,.,TRBV7-9,TRBJ2-3,CASGVPLGLAADTQYF,TGTGCCAGCGGGGTTCCTCTGGGGCTGGCCGCAGATACGCAGTATTTT
.,.,TRBV18,TRBJ1-2,CASSPDTYYGYTF,TGTGCCAGCTCACCAGACACCTACTATGGCTACACCTTC
once,.,TRBV3-1/TRBV3-2,TRBJ2-7,CASSPGTYEQYF,TGTGCCAGCAGCCCCGGGACCTACGAGCAGTACTTC
.,TRBD1,TRBV6-5,TRBJ2-7,CASRTGPSYEQYF,TGTGCCAGCCGGACAGGCCCGTCCTACGAGCAGTACTTC
.,.,TRBV28,TRBJ2-7,CASSFPSESRNEQYF,TGTGCCAGCAGTTTCCCCAGCGAATCCCGGAACGAGCAGTACTTC
.,TRBD1,TRBV19,TRBJ2-3,CASSIDRTGGTDTQYF,TGTGCCAGTAGTATAGATAGGACAGGGGGCACAGATACGCAGTATTTT
.,TRBD1,TRBV7-8,TRBJ1-2,CASSPAARTGSYGYTF,TGTGCCAGCAGCCCGGCCGCCAGGACAGGGAGCTATGGCTACACCTTC
.,.,TRBV2,TRBJ1-3,CASRSDSSGNTIYF,TGTGCCAGCCGCTCGGACAGCTCTGGAAACACCATATACTTT
.,.,TRBV9,TRBJ1-1,CASSVRGGGTEAFF,TGTGCCAGCAGCGTGCGGGGGGGAGGCACTGAAGCTTTCTTT
.,.,TRBV12-3/TRBV12-4,TRBJ1-2,CASRAGLVESYTF,TGTGCCAGCAGGGCAGGGTTGGTAGAGAGCTACACCTTC
few,.,TRBV11-2,TRBJ1-4,CASSLDGGREKLFF,TGTGCCAGCAGCTTAGATGGAGGGAGAGAAAAACTGTTTTTT
.,TRBD1,TRBV4-2,TRBJ1-4,CASSQDSNRGNEKLFF,TGTGCCAGCAGCCAAGATTCGAACAGGGGTAATGAAAAACTGTTTTTT
.,.,TRBV12-5,TRBJ2-7,CASGHYEQYF,TGTGCTAGTGGCCACTACGAGCAGTACTTC
.,.,TRBV29-1,TRBJ2-5,CSGQGPRAQETQYF,TGCAGCGGCCAGGGGCCCAGGGCCCAAGAGACCCAGTACTTC
.,TRBD1,TRBV5-4,TRBJ2-1,CASSLARGQGGVNEQFF,TGTGCCAGCAGCTTGGCTAGGGGACAGGGGGGGGTGAATGAGCAGTTCTTC
.,.,TRBV12-3/TRBV12-4,TRBJ1-1,CASSAQGFTEAFF,TGTGCCAGCAGTGCACAGGGTTTTACTGAAGCTTTCTTT
.,TRBD2,TRBV4-2,TRBJ2-3,CASSQEGPSGGGRADTQYF,TGTGCCAGCAGCCAAGAAGGTCCTAGCGGGGGGGGTCGCGCAGATACGCAGTATTTT
.,.,TRBV14,TRBJ2-3,CASSLVREDTQYF,TGTGCCAGCAGCCTGGTCCGAGAGGATACGCAGTATTTT
.,TRBD1,TRBV24-1,TRBJ2-2,CATSERTGFGELFF,TGTGCCACCAGTGAGCGGACAGGGTTCGGGGAGCTGTTTTTT
.,.,TRBV10-3,TRBJ1-6,CATSGGPISPLHF,TGTGCGACATCTGGGGGCCCTATTTCACCCCTCCACTTT
.,TRBD2,TRBV6-1,TRBJ2-3,CASSEGLAGDSDTQYF,TGTGCCAGCAGTGAAGGGTTAGCGGGGGATTCAGATACGCAGTATTTT
.,TRBD2,TRBV11-1,TRBJ2-1,CASSFGSGGYNEQFF,TGTGCCAGCAGCTTCGGGTCGGGAGGGTACAATGAGCAGTTCTTC
.,.,TRBV2,TRBJ2-1,CASSEARGLVSYNEQFF,TGTGCCAGCAGTGAAGCCAGGGGCTTGGTCTCCTACAATGAGCAGTTCTTC
.,.,TRBV5-1,TRBJ1-6,CASSFQGTRNSPLHF,TGCGCCAGCAGCTTCCAGGGGACGCGAAATTCACCCCTCCACTTT
.,TRBD1,TRBV7-9,TRBJ2-7,CASSWDRPGGEQYF,TGTGCCAGCAGCTGGGACAGGCCGGGTGGTGAGCAGTACTTC
.,.,TRBV24-1,TRBJ1-6,CATSWGGGLSSYNSPLHF,TGTGCCACCAGTTGGGGGGGAGGGTTAAGCTCCTATAATTCACCCCTCCACTTT
few,.,TRBV19,TRBJ1-1,CASSTSTRLLNTEAFF,TGTGCCAGTAGTACCTCTACTCGCCTTCTAAACACTGAAGCTTTCTTT
once,.,TRBV5-5,TRBJ2-7,CASSLWRENSYEQYF,TGTGCCAGCAGCTTGTGGAGGGAAAACTCCTACGAGCAGTACTTC
.,.,TRBV7-9,TRBJ1-3,CASSQGDSGNTIYF,TGTGCCAGCAGCCAAGGAGACTCTGGAAACACCATATATTTT
once,TRBD2,TRBV5-1,TRBJ2-5,CASSAGTIQETQYF,TGCGCCAGCAGCGCCGGGACTATCCAAGAGACCCAGTACTTC
.,TRBD1,TRBV4-1,TRBJ1-1,CASSQGATGYVGTEAFF,TGCGCCAGCAGCCAAGGAGCGACAGGGTACGTCGGCACTGAAGCTTTCTTT
few,TRBD2,TRBV5-8,TRBJ2-2,CASSSGGLAGTVSGELFF,TGTGCCAGCAGCTCAGGGGGTCTAGCGGGGACTGTGTCCGGGGAGCTGTTTTTT
once,TRBD1,TRBV6-2/TRBV6-3,TRBJ2-7,CASSYEDRGLHEQYF,TGTGCCAGCAGTTACGAAGACAGGGGCCTCCACGAGCAGTACTTC
.,TRBD2,TRBV7-3,TRBJ2-5,CASSRAGGETQYF,TGTGCCAGCAGTCGAGCGGGGGGAGAGACCCAGTACTTC
.,.,TRBV27,TRBJ2-3,CASSQILRDTDTQYF,TGTGCCAGCAGTCAGATCTTACGTGACACAGATACGCAGTATTTT
.,TRBD1,TRBV5-7,TRBJ2-7,CASSLKDRGYEQYF,TGTGCCAGCAGCTTGAAGGACAGGGGTTACGAGCAGTACTTC
.,.,TRBV7-8,TRBJ1-1,CASSLAIARRDTEAFF,TGTGCCAGCAGCTTAGCTATCGCCCGTAGAGACACTGAAGCTTTCTTT
.,TRBD2,TRBV19,TRBJ2-5,CASSRGLAGAHQETQYF,TGTGCCAGTAGTAGGGGACTAGCGGGGGCCCACCAAGAGACCCAGTACTTC
.,TRBD1,TRBV5-8,TRBJ1-5,CASSLIPGRTGLNQPQHF,TGTGCCAGCAGCTTGATTCCCGGCAGGACAGGGCTAAATCAGCCCCAGCATTTT
few,TRBD1,TRBV7-9,TRBJ1-1,CASSFQTGVTEAFF,TGTGCCAGCAGCTTCCAAACAGGGGTTACTGAAGCTTTCTTT
.,.,TRBV12-3/TRBV12-4,TRBJ2-3,CASSFFGTDTQYF,TGTGCCAGCAGTTTCTTCGGCACAGATACGCAGTATTTT
.,.,TRBV11-2,TRBJ1-1,CASSVGRNTEAFF,TGTGCCAGCAGCGTGGGGAGGAACACTGAAGCTTTCTTT
.,TRBD2,TRBV19,TRBJ2-4,CASNPRTSSIQYF,TGTGCCAGTAACCCTAGGACTAGCAGCATTCAGTACTTC
.,TRBD1,TRBV7-3,TRBJ1-2,CASSPQGADGYTF,TGTGCCAGCAGCCCCCAGGGGGCGGATGGCTACACCTTC
.,TRBD2,TRBV27,TRBJ2-5,CASSFSGRETQYF,TGTGCCAGCAGCTTTAGCGGGAGGGAGACCCAGTACTTC
once,.,TRBV6-5,TRBJ2-7,CASAPLGVSYEQYF,TGTGCCAGCGCCCCTCTAGGGGTCTCCTACGAGCAGTACTTC
.,TRBD1,TRBV7-8,TRBJ1-3,CASSFTGEDRGNTIYF,TGTGCCAGCAGCTTCACAGGGGAAGACAGAGGAAACACCATATATTTT
.,TRBD2,TRBV6-5,TRBJ2-7,CASRAGLAGNYEQYF,TGTGCCAGCAGGGCTGGACTAGCGGGGAACTACGAGCAGTACTTC